This passage covers 10 T cell receptor beta chains from one sample sequenced in a study of vaccination and CD4 T cells after COVID-19. Treatment here: approximately 9-day PBMC culture with coronavirus spike peptide pools or control peptides (ViraFEST assay). Cultured CD4+ T cell DNA underwent sequencing with the Oncomine TCR Beta short-read assay. TCRdb re-analysed the PCR reads in MiXCR, keeping a single row per CDR3 protein. The table records some 11,000 distinct CDR3 sequences, 50% to 60% of them present only once. Antigen specificity for these receptors is unknown. The sequencing input was CD4+ T cells from blood, cultured in vitro. The receptors stem from a human donor who had recovered from COVID-19.

In this sample, this clonotype turned up a few times. V usage is TRBV6-1 and J usage is TRBJ1-5; 11 bases are shared with TRBD1. This CDR3 spans 14 amino acids. Losses at the gene ends were 8 bases for V and 7 bases for J; bases not matched to a gene: 7. CDR1 is MNHNS, CDR2 SASEGT, per germline. CDR3 nucleotide sequence: TGTGCCAGCCGGACAGGGGGCATAGGGCAGCCCCAGCATTTT. Its protein is CASRTGGIGQPQHF.

This clonotype was recorded once. The CDR3 DNA follows: TGTGCCAGCAGCTTGGGGGGGGTCTACGAGCAGTACTTC. It specifies CASSLGGVYEQYF. This chain links TRBV5-6 with TRBJ2-7; possibly TRBD2 for D (6 bases). The germline gives CDR1 SGHDT, CDR2 YYEEEE. The V end lost 0 bases, the J end lost 3 bases, and 7 bases lay between the germline ends. This CDR3 is 13 amino acids long. Looking up the rest from reference TRBV5-6 and TRBJ2-7 gives the full variable domain: DAGVTQSPTHLIKTRGQQVTLRCSPKSGHDTVSWYQQALGQGPQFIFQYYEEEERQRGNFPDRFSGHQFPNYSSELNVNALLLGDSALYLCASSLGGVYEQYFGPGTRLTVT.

The rearrangement joins TRBV6-1 to TRBJ2-7, with 7 nucleotides matching TRBD1. CDR1 and CDR2 (germline): MNHNS, SASEGT. This CDR3 is 12 amino acids long. V was pared by 6 bases and J by 6 bases, with 5 bases of the junction left unmatched. The CDR3 spells CASSRDSGEQYF. The DNA for the CDR3 is TGTGCCAGCAGCAGGGACAGCGGCGAGCAGTACTTC.

The rearrangement joins TRBV27 to TRBJ2-5, with 7 bases fitting TRBD1. The CDR3 consists of 16 residues. V lost 6 bases, J lost 0 bases, and 10 bases stayed unmatched. Germline CDR1 and CDR2: MNHEY and SMNVEV (reference sequence). The DNA for the CDR3 is TGTGCCAGCAGCCCCGATCGGACAGGAAACCAAGAGACCCAGTACTTC. Amino acid sequence: CASSPDRTGNQETQYF.

V gene TRBV12-3 or TRBV12-4 combines with J gene TRBJ2-1; D is ambiguous. V was pared by 5 bases and J by 10 bases, with 9 bases between. This CDR3 spans 11 amino acids. The CDR3 region has the DNA TGTGCCAGCAGTCCGGCTACGGAGCAGTTCTTC. This encodes CASSPATEQFF.

The rearrangement joins TRBV12-3 or TRBV12-4 to TRBJ2-7; unclear D gene. V gave up 1 base and J gave up 3 bases, with 7 bases separating them. The CDR3 is made up of 13 amino acids. CDR3 sequence reads: CASSLGDNYEQYF. CDR3 DNA: TGTGCCAGCAGTTTAGGGGATAACTACGAGCAGTACTTC.

This chain uses TRBV7-3 with TRBJ2-2, with a possible D match to TRBD2 (6 bases). Trimming left V 5 bases short and J 4 bases short, with 11 bases between. Germline CDR1 reads SGHTA; CDR2 reads FQGTGA. This CDR3 contains 14 residues. CDR3 nucleotides: TGTGCCAGCAGCCCAACTAGCCTCACCGGGGAGCTGTTTTTT. As protein: CASSPTSLTGELFF.

The J gene is TRBJ1-2, the V gene TRBV6-1, with D hard to call. The CDR3 extends over 14 amino acids. Trimming cost V 4 bases and J 2 bases, with 11 bases left between them. Germline assignment: CDR1 MNHNS and CDR2 SASEGT. The DNA of the CDR3 is TGTGCCAGCAGTGTGTACATTTCGAACTATGGCTACACCTTC. As protein: CASSVYISNYGYTF.

Note on this clonotype: The junction does not match germline at one end; this may be a read error. The chain links TRBV28 to TRBJ1-2, with 7 bases fitting TRBD1. This CDR3 is built from 14 residues. The germline CDR1 and CDR2 sequences are MDHEN and SYDVKM. The CDR3, as DNA: TGTACCAGCAGGGAGACAGGGACTCTCTATGGCTACACCTTC. Amino acids: CTSRETGTLYGYTF.

This clonotype showed up just a few times. The rearrangement links TRBV27 to TRBJ2-1; no clear D. Per germline, CDR1 MNHEY and CDR2 SMNVEV (reference sequence). The V end was cut by 5 bases, the J end by 8 bases, with 13 bases between. This CDR3 has 13 residues. This CDR3 reads CASSQNGFDEQFF. CDR3 in DNA: TGTGCCAGCAGTCAAAATGGCTTCGATGAGCAGTTCTTC.